This record looks at one T cell receptor beta chain sequence and its context. Its target is not known. The data are from a study of CD4 T cells in relation to SARS-CoV-2 and coronaviruses. Looking at the study overall: Convalescent donors were aged about 21 to 75, with median roughly 38 years.

Measured with immunoSEQ multiplex PCR; TCRdb has only the in-frame clones, and not every one. The profile shows 43,000 or so clones, around 79% of them singletons. The study, taken as a whole, reports: Monoreactive clones expanded significantly more to SARS-CoV-2 than crossreactive clones did.

The receptor was isolated from an adult with COVID-19. The source material was naive CD4+ T cells from PBMCs, cultured in vitro. Subset of the sample: naive CD4+ T cells isolated by negative enrichment.

CDR3 region: CASSSHSGRTAYEQYF. CDR3 nucleotide sequence: TGTGCCAGCAGCTCTCATAGCGGGAGGACCGCCTACGAGCAGTACTTC. This chain links TRBV5-4 with TRBJ2-7; 10 bases agree with TRBD2. After removal of 3 bases from V and 2 bases from J, the junction contained 8 bases not matched to a gene. Germline loops: CDR1 SGHNT, CDR2 YYREEE (reference sequence). The CDR3 totals 16 residues.